The 14 T cell receptor beta chains presented below share a single source sample, sequenced in a study of cytomegalovirus exposure and HLA in healthy donors. The PCR made use of 60 Vbeta and 13 Jbeta primers. TCRdb's table, derived via immunoSEQ multiplex PCR, lists solely in-frame clones and lacks some. The data show around 150,000 clones, over 70% seen once. The material sequenced was PBMCs. The receptors derive from a man aged 40-49 years in good health and CMV-seropositive.

The gene calls are TRBV9 and TRBJ1-2, with D unresolved. Germline-derived CDR1 and CDR2 are SGDLS and YYNGEE. V lost 0 bases, J lost 2 bases, and 8 bases lay in between. The CDR3 extends over 14 amino acids. The CDR3 here is CASSVVPSNYGYTF. In nucleotides, the CDR3 is TGTGCCAGCAGCGTAGTTCCTAGCAACTATGGCTACACCTTC.

The V and J genes are TRBV27 and TRBJ1-5; 8 bases fit TRBD1. Germline loops: CDR1 MNHEY, CDR2 SMNVEV (reference sequence). The CDR3 contains 16 residues. V was clipped by 8 bases and J by 1 base; unmatched bases: 10. CDR3 in amino acids: CASSLRGQGSNQPQHF. CDR3 coding DNA: TGTGCCAGCTCACTTAGAGGACAGGGAAGCAATCAGCCCCAGCATTTT.

The J gene is TRBJ2-5, the V gene TRBV11-3; D gene uncertain. The CDR3 spans 11 residues. Germline V gives CDR1 SGHNT, CDR2 YENEEA. Deletions cut 2 bases from V and 5 bases from J, with 3 bases between. The CDR3 DNA is TGTGCCAGCAGCTTAAGCGAGACCCAGTACTTC. Translated: CASSLSETQYF.

This chain connects TRBV2 to TRBJ1-1; TRBD1 matches 10 bases. From germline, CDR1 is SNHLY and CDR2 FYNNEI. The junction had 3 bases not matched to a gene; V was cut back by 3 bases and J by 2 bases. The CDR3 contains 15 residues. As DNA, the CDR3 is TGTGCCAGCAGTGATGGGGACAGGGGTAACACTGAAGCTTTCTTT. This codes for CASSDGDRGNTEAFF.

The chain couples TRBV30 to TRBJ2-5; D not certain. The last part of the DNA fits TRBJ2-7 better; the J call may be wrong. The CDR3 has 13 residues. CDR1 and CDR2 (germline): GTSNPN, SVGIG (reference sequence). CDR3 in DNA: TGTGCCTCTAAGAGCAAGGGTGACTACGAGCAGTACTTC. Protein product: CASKSKGDYEQYF.

V gene TRBV11-3 combines with J gene TRBJ1-1, with D maybe TRBD1 (6 bases). The CDR3 contains 13 residues. V was pared by 7 bases and J by 5 bases, with 14 bases between. Germline-derived CDR1 and CDR2 are SGHNT and YENEEA. CDR3 DNA sequence: TGTGCCAGCACCTTTGAACAGGGAACTGAAGCTTTCTTT. The encoded protein is CASTFEQGTEAFF.

This chain connects TRBV10-2 to TRBJ1-6; weak D call: TRBD1 (5 bases). The CDR3 runs 13 residues. Trimming removed 8 bases at V and 5 bases at J, with 10 bases between. CDR1 is WSHSY, CDR2 SAAADI, per germline. The CDR3 here is CASVDTHNSPLHF. CDR3 nucleotides: TGCGCCAGCGTGGACACTCATAATTCACCCCTCCACTTT.

The chain carries TRBV5-5 and TRBJ1-2; the match to TRBD1 covers 7 bases. The ends lost 2 bases at V and 6 bases at J; junction bases unmatched: 19. Germline V gene sequence: CDR1 SGHKS, CDR2 YYEKEE (reference sequence). This CDR3 comprises 18 residues. This CDR3 reads CASSFRRDSVSFVHGYTF. The DNA for the CDR3 is TGTGCCAGCAGCTTTAGACGGGACAGTGTGAGCTTCGTTCATGGCTACACCTTC.

The V and J genes are TRBV7-8 and TRBJ1-2; no reliable D call. V was trimmed by 5 bases and J by 2 bases, leaving 12 bases between them. Germline V gene data show CDR1 as SGHVS and CDR2 as FQNEAQ. The CDR3 is 14 residues long. CDR3 in DNA: TGTGCCAGCAGCCCAGGCGCACGGAACTATGGCTACACCTTC. This sequence encodes CASSPGARNYGYTF.

V and J are TRBV10-3 and TRBJ1-1; tentative D call: TRBD1 (5 bases). Trimming took 6 bases from V and 2 from J, leaving 13 bases between them. The CDR3 runs 14 residues. Germline lookup yields CDR1 ENHRY and CDR2 SYGVKD. The CDR3 coding sequence is TGTGCCATCAGGAGCCAGGGTCCTAACACTGAAGCTTTCTTT. Amino acid sequence: CAIRSQGPNTEAFF.

This chain connects TRBV7-3 to TRBJ1-1, with 8 bases that match TRBD1. Germline CDR1 SGHTA, CDR2 FQGTGA. This CDR3 comprises 16 residues. Trimming took 4 bases from V and 5 from J; bases not matched to a gene: 12. The CDR3 sequence is CASSSQGAGMVTEAFF. Written as DNA, the CDR3 is TGTGCCAGCAGCTCGCAGGGGGCAGGGATGGTGACTGAAGCTTTCTTT.

This sequence joins TRBV9 and TRBJ1-1, with no clear D. The CDR3 contains 14 residues. Deletions cut 4 bases from V and 1 base from J, with 11 bases between. Germline loops: CDR1 SGDLS, CDR2 YYNGEE. CDR3 residues: CASSLTGSNTEAFF. The CDR3, as DNA: TGTGCCAGCAGCCTAACGGGGTCGAACACTGAAGCTTTCTTT.

This chain links TRBV7-2 with TRBJ2-7; 10 bases align to TRBD1. The CDR3 is 15 residues long. CDR1 is SGHTA and CDR2 is FQGNSA in the germline V gene. With V trimmed by 8 bases and J by 2 bases, 9 bases remained unmatched. The CDR3 region is CASGLDRGRPYEQYF. For the CDR3, the DNA is TGTGCCAGCGGGCTAGACAGGGGGCGACCCTACGAGCAGTACTTC.

The gene calls are TRBV18 and TRBJ1-2; possibly TRBD1 for D (5 bases). There are 17 residues in the CDR3. The V gene lost 0 bases and the J gene lost 1 base, with 15 bases spanning the gap. Germline-derived CDR1 and CDR2 are KGHSH and LQKENI. The CDR3 here is CASSPPEVTESNYGYTF. CDR3 bases: TGTGCCAGCTCACCACCGGAAGTGACAGAGAGTAACTATGGCTACACCTTC.